Listed below are T cell receptor beta chains from one sample, sequenced in a study of OX40 agonist ivuxolimab in advanced cancers. Sequenced by immunoSEQ multiplex PCR; TCRdb stores in-frame clones only, minus some. The sample consists of 50,000 to 65,000 clones, 80% to 95% of them appearing once. This specimen was CD4+ or CD8+ T cells sorted from blood, taken in a trial of the OX40 agonist ivuxolimab. The receptor set was obtained from an adult with an advanced solid tumor such as melanoma, head and neck, liver or kidney cancer. The CDR3 runs from the conserved cysteine through the conserved F or W. Fields, in order: V gene, J gene, clone size, D gene, CDR3 DNA, CDR3 protein. A D gene is named only where the DNA matches it firmly. The listing skips clone size in some rows; elsewhere it reads once, few, many or a size class.

TRBV15,TRBJ1-5,-,-,TGTGCCACCAGCAGCCGAGGGAAATATAGCAATCAGCCCCAGCATTTT,CATSSRGKYSNQPQHF
TRBV6-1,TRBJ2-3,-,TRBD2,TGTGCCAGCAGTGGGAACAAAAGACTAGCGGGCACAGATACGCAGTATTTT,CASSGNKRLAGTDTQYF
TRBV6-6,TRBJ1-1,-,-,TGTGCCAGCAATCTAGGGGGGAACACTGAAGCTTTCTTT,CASNLGGNTEAFF
TRBV4-1,TRBJ2-3,few,TRBD2,TGCGCCAGCAGCCAAGAAGTGTCGAGCGGGATCACAGATACGCAGTATTTT,CASSQEVSSGITDTQYF
TRBV11-3,TRBJ2-7,-,-,TGTGCCAGCAGCTTAGCTTCGGGACACTTCTTCGAGCAGTACTTC,CASSLASGHFFEQYF
TRBV19,TRBJ1-1,-,TRBD1,TGTGCCAGTAGTTGGGACAGCTTTGTGAACACTGAAGCTTTCTTT,CASSWDSFVNTEAFF
TRBV5-6,TRBJ2-7,-,-,TGTGCCAGCAGCTTCGGGAATCCTCACGAGCAGTACTTC,CASSFGNPHEQYF
TRBV4-1,TRBJ2-2,once,-,TGCGCCAGCAGCCAAGTGATCGGGGAGCTGTTTTTT,CASSQVIGELFF
TRBV5-5,TRBJ2-7,-,-,TGTGCCAGCAGCTCCGGGACGGAATTTTACGAGCAGTACTTC,CASSSGTEFYEQYF
TRBV5-1,TRBJ2-1,-,TRBD1,TGCGCCAGCAGCCAGGGGACAGGGGGCAATGAGCAGTTCTTC,CASSQGTGGNEQFF
TRBV4-1,TRBJ2-7,-,TRBD2,TGCGCCAGCAGCCAAAGCGGGAGCTACGAGCAGTACTTC,CASSQSGSYEQYF
TRBV19,TRBJ2-2,once,TRBD2,TGTGCCAGTAGTTTCGCTAGCGGGAGGGCCTACACCGGGGAGCTGTTTTTT,CASSFASGRAYTGELFF
TRBV7-6,TRBJ2-5,-,-,TGTGCCAGCAGCTTAGCGTACCTCCAAGAGACCCAGTACTTC,CASSLAYLQETQYF
TRBV19,TRBJ2-3,-,TRBD2,TGTGCCAGTAGTTGGACTAGCGGGAGTACAGATACGCAGTATTTT,CASSWTSGSTDTQYF
TRBV5-6,TRBJ2-2,once,-,TGTGCCAGCAGCTTGGGGCAGGGCTACACCGGGGAGCTGTTTTTT,CASSLGQGYTGELFF